This section outlines one T cell receptor (beta chain) sequence together with its context. No antigen is known for it. The sample comes from a study of radiotherapy plus CTLA-4 blockade in lung cancer. At the level of the study: More than 15% of enrolled patients responded objectively, and roughly 31% had disease control.

The protocol was immunoSEQ multiplex PCR, while the TCRdb copy is restricted to in-frame clones and leaves out a portion. This table holds tens of thousands of clones, about 83% found once. Study-level results: After radiotherapy and ipilimumab, tumor-derived clones expanded in peripheral blood.

Between the trimmed V and J ends, which lost 4 bases and 0 bases, there was a span of 8 bases. The CDR3 consists of 14 residues. Germline CDR1 reads MNHEY; CDR2 reads SMNVEV (reference sequence). The TCR was taken from a human donor with non-small cell lung cancer whose response to radiotherapy plus ipilimumab could not be evaluated. Sequencing used peripheral blood, obtained from a patient treated with radiotherapy plus ipilimumab. The V and J genes are TRBV27 and TRBJ2-3, with a weak D call TRBD2 (6 bases). This chain's CDR3 is CASSSGTSTDTQYF. CDR3 coding DNA: TGTGCCAGCAGTTCCGGGACTAGCACAGATACGCAGTATTTT.